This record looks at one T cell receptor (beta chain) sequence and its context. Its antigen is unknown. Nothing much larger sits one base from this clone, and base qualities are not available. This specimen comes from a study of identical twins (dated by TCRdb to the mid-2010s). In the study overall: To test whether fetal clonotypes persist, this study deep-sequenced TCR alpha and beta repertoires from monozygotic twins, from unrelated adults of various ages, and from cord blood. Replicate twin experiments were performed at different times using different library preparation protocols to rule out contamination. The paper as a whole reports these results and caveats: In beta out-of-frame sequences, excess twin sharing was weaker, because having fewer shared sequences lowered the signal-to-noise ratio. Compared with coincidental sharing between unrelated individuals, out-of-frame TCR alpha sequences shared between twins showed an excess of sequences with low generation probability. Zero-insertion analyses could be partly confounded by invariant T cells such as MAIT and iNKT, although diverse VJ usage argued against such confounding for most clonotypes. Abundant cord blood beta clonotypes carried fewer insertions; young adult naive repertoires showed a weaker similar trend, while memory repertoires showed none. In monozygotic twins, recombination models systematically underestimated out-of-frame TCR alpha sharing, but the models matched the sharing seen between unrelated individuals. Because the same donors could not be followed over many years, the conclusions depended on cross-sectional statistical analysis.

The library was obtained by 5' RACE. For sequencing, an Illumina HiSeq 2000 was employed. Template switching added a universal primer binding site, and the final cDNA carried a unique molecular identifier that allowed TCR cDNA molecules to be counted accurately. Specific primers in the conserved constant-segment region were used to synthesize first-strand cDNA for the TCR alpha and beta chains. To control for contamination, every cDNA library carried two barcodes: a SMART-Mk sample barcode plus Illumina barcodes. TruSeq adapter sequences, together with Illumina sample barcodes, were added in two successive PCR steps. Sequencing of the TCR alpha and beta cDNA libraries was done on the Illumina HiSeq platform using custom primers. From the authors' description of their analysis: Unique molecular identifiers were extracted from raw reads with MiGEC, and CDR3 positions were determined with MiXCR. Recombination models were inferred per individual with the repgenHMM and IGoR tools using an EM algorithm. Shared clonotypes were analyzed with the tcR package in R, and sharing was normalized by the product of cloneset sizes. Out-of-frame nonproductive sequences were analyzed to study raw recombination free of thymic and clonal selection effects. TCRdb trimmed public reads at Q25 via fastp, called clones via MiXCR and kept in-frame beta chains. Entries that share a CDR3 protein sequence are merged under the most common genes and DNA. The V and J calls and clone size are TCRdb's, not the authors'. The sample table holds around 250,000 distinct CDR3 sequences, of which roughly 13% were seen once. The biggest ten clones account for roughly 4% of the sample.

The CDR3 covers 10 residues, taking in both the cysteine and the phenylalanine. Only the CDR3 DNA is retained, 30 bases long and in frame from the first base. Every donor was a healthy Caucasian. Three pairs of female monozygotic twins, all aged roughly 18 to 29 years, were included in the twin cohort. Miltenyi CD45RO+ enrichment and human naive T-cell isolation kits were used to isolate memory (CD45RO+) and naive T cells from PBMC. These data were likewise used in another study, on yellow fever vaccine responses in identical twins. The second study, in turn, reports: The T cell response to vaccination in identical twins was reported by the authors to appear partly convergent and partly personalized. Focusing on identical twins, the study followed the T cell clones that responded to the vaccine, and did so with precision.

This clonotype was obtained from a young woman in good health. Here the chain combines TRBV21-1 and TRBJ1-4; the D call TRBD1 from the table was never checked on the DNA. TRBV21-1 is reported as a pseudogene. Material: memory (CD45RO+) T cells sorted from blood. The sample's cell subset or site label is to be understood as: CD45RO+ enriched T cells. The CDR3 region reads CARGGEKLFF. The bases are TGTGCCAGGGGGGGAGAAAAACTGTTTTTT.